Listed here are 9 T cell receptor beta chains from one sample, sequenced in a study of T-cell memory formation after mild COVID-19. One entry per CDR3 protein, called by TCRdb with MiXCR from the 5' RACE reads. The repertoire holds around 500,000 distinct CDR3 sequences, approximately 18% seen once, with approximately 13% in the top ten. Sequences were obtained from PBMCs or a T cell subset sorted from them (not recorded which). Source of these receptors: an adult woman who had mild COVID-19 (a few samples of this study predate the infection). Cell type and time point are not known.

This chain joins TRBV7-2 and TRBJ2-3; D possibly uses TRBD1 or TRBD2 (5 bases each). Trimming cost V 4 bases and J 1 base, with 9 bases left between them. The CDR3 runs 14 residues. Germline V gives CDR1 SGHTA, CDR2 FQGNSA. The CDR3 spells CASSWGSRTDTQYF. CDR3 nucleotides: TGTGCCAGCAGCTGGGGGTCGCGCACAGATACGCAGTATTTT.

About this clonotype itself: One junction end disagrees with the germline gene, perhaps due to a read error. Here the CDR3 DNA reads TGCCCCAGCAGCTTGGACGAGACCCAGTACTTC. This translates into CPSSLDETQYF. V usage is TRBV5-1 and J usage is TRBJ2-5; D gene ambiguous. From germline, CDR1 is SGHRS and CDR2 YFSETQ. CDR3 length: 11 amino acids.

J is TRBJ2-2 and V is TRBV20-1; possibly TRBD2 for D (6 bases). The CDR3 runs 14 residues. Germline CDR1 reads DFQATT; CDR2 reads SNEGSKA (reference sequence). V was trimmed by 1 base and J by 4 bases, leaving 10 bases between them. CDR3 nucleotides: TGCAGTGCTAGAGGGCTGGGGGGCACCGGGGAGCTGTTTTTT. It translates to CSARGLGGTGELFF.

In its sample, this clonotype was seen many times. The V gene is TRBV12-3 or TRBV12-4, the J gene TRBJ2-3; D is undetermined. CDR3 size: 15 residues. The V end was cut by 5 bases, the J end by 6 bases, with 18 bases between. CDR3 nucleotide sequence: TGTGCCAGCAGTCCGAGATACTCTGCTGGGGATACGCAGTATTTT. Translated, it gives CASSPRYSAGDTQYF.

The chain carries TRBV20-1 and TRBJ2-1, with D tentatively TRBD1 or TRBD2 (6 bases each). Trimming removed 3 bases from V and 4 bases from J, with 16 bases in between. The CDR3 has 15 amino acids. The germline gives CDR1 DFQATT, CDR2 SNEGSKA (reference sequence). This CDR3 is CSARGGMGIYNEQFF. CDR3 coding DNA: TGCAGTGCTAGGGGGGGCATGGGAATTTACAATGAGCAGTTCTTC.

The chain joins TRBV6-5 to TRBJ2-7; 10 nucleotides agree with TRBD2. The germline V gene encodes CDR1 MNHEY and CDR2 SVGAGI. The V gene end was trimmed by 5 bases and the J gene end by 2 bases; junction bases not matched to a gene: 6. This CDR3 spans 15 amino acids. The CDR3 sequence: CASSPLAGEPYEQYF. The CDR3 DNA reads as TGTGCCAGCAGTCCTCTAGCGGGAGAACCCTACGAGCAGTACTTC.

This rearrangement joins TRBV24-1 to TRBJ1-5; D is unclear. CDR1 KGHDR and CDR2 SFDVKD come from the germline V gene. The V end was cut by 2 bases, the J end by 4 bases, with 17 bases between. CDR3 length: 17 residues. The CDR3 protein is CATSDWGSGNANQPQHF. DNA for the CDR3: TGTGCCACCAGTGATTGGGGATCGGGCAATGCAAATCAGCCCCAGCATTTT.

This sequence joins TRBV7-6 and TRBJ2-2, with D tentatively TRBD1 (7 bases). The CDR3 spans 17 residues. Deletions cut 2 bases from V and 4 bases from J, with 17 bases between. The germline CDR1 and CDR2 sequences are SGHVS and FNYEAQ. CDR3 sequence (DNA): TGTGCCAGCAGCTTATGGCAGGGGGGACGCGGCACCGGGGAGCTGTTTTTT. This codes for CASSLWQGGRGTGELFF.

In this sample, this clonotype turned up many times. The V call is TRBV25-1, the J call TRBJ2-1; the match to TRBD1 covers 7 bases. Per the germline V gene, CDR1 is MGHDK and CDR2 is SYGVNS. The length of the CDR3 is 16 residues. Losses at the gene ends were 4 bases for V and 4 bases for J; bases not matched to a gene: 10. CDR3 loop: CASSVQGTAKYNEQFF. DNA of the CDR3: TGTGCCAGCAGTGTCCAAGGGACAGCTAAATACAATGAGCAGTTCTTC.